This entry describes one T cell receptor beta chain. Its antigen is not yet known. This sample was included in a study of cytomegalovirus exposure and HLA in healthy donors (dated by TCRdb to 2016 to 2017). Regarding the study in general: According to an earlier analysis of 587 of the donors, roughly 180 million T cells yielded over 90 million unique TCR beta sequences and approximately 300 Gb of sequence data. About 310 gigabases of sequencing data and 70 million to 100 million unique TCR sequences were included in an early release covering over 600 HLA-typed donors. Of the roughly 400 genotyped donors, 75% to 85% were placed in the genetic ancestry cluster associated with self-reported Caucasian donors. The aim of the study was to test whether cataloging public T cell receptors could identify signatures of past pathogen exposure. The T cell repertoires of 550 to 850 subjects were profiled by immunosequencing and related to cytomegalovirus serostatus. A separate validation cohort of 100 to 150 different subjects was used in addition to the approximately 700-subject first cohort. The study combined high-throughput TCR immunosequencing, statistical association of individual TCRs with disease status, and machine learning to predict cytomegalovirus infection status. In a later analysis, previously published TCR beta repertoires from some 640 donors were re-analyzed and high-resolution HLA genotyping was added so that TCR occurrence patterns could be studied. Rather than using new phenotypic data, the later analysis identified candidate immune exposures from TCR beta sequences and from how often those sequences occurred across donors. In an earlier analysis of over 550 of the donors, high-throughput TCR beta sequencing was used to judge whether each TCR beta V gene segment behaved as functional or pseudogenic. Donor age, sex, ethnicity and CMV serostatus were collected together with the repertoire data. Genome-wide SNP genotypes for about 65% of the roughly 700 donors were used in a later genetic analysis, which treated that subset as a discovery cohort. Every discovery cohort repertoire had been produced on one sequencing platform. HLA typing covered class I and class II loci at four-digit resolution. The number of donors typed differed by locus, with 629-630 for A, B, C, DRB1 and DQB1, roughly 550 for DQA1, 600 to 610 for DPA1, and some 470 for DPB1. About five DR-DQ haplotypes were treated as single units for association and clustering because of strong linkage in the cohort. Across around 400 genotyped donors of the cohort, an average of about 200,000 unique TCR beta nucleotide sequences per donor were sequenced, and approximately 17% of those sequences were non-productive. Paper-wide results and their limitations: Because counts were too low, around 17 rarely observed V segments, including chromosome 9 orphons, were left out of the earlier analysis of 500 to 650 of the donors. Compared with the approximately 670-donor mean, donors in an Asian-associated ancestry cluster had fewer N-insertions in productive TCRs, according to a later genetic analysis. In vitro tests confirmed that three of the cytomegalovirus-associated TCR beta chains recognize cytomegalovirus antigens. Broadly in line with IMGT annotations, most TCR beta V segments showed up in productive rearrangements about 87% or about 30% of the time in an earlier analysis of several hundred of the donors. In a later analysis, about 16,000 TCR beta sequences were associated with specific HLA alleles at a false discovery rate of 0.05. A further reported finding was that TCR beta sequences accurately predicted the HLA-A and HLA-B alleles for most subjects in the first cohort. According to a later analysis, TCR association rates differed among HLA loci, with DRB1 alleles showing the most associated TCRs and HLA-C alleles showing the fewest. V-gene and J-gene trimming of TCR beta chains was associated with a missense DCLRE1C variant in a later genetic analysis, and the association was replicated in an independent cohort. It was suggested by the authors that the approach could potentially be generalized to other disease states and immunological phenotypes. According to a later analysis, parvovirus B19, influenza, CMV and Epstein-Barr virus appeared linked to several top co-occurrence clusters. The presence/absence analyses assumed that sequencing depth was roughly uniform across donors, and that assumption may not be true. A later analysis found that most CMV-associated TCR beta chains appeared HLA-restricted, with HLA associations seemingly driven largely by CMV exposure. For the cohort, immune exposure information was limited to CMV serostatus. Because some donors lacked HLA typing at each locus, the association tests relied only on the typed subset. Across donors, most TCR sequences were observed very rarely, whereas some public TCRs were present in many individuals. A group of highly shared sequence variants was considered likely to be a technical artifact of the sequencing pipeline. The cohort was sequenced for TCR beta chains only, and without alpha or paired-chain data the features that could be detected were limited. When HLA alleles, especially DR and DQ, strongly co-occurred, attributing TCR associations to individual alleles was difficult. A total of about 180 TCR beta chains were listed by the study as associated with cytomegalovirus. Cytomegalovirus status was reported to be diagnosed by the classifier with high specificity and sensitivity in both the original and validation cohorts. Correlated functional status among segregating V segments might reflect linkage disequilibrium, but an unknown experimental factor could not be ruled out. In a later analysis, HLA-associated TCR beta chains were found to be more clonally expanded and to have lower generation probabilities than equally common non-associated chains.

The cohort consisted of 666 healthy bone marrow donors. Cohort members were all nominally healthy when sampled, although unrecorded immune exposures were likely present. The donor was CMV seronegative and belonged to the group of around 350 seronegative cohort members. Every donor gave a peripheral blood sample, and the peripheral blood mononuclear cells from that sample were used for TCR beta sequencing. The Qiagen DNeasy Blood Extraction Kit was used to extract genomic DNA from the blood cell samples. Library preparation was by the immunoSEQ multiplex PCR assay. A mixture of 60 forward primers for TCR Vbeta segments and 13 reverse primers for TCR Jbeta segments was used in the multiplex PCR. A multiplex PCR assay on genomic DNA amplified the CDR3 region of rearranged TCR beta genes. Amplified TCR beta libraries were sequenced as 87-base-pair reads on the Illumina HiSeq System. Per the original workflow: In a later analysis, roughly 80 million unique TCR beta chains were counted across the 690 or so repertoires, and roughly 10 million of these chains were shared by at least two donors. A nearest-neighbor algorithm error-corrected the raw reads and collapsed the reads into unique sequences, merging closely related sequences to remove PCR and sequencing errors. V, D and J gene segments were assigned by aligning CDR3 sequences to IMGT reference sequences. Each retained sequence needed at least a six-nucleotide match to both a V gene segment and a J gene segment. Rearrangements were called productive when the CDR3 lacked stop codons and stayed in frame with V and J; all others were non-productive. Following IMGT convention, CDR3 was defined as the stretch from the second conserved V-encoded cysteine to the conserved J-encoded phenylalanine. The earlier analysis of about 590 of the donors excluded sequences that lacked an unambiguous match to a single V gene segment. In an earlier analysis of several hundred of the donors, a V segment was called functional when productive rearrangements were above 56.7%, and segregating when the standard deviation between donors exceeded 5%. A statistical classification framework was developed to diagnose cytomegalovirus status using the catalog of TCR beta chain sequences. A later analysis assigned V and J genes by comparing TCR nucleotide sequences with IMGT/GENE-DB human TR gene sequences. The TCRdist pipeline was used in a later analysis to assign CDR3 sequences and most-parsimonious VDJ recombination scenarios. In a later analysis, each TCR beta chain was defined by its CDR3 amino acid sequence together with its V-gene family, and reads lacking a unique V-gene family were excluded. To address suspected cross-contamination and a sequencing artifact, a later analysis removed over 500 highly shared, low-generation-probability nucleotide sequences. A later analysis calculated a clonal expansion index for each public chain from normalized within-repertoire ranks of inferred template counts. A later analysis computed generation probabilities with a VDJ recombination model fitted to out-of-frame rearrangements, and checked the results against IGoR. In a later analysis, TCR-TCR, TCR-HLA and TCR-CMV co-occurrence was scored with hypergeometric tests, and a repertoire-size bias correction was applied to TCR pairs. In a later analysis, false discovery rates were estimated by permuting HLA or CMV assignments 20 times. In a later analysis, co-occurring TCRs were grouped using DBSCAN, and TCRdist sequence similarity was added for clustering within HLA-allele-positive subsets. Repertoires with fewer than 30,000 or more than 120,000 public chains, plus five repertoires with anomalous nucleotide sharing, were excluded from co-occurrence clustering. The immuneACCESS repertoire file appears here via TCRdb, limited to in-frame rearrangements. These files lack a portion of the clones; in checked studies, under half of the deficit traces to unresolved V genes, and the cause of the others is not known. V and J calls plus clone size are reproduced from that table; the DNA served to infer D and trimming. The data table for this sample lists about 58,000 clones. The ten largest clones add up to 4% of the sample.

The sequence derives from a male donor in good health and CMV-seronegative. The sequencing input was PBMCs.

The base sequence is TGTGCCAGCAGCCCGTTGGGACACCCGAACACTGAAGCTTTCTTT. This gives the protein CASSPLGHPNTEAFF. The chain couples TRBV9 to TRBJ1-1; possibly the D gene is TRBD1, per 6 matching bases. V gives up 4 bases and J gives up 1 base, and the segment between their germline ends measures 14 bases. Reading the germline V gene gives CDR1 SGDLS and CDR2 YYNGEE. Including the terminal cysteine and phenylalanine, the CDR3 comprises 15 residues. The CDR3 DNA has 45 bases and is translated from base 1.